This T cell receptor (beta chain) was recorded in a study of shared clonotypes between healthy human individuals (TCRdb year 2020). For the wider study: A couple of women and a few men aged 18 to 49 years were included in the cohort. Between about 0.85 and 10 billion PBMCs per donor were obtained by leukapheresis. Per donor, three plates each were used for CD4 naive and CD4 memory, two for CD8 naive, and one for CD8 memory. Different laboratories and diverse techniques were used to prepare libraries and sequence TCR repertoires, to increase sequencing depth and limit assay-specific biases. The study deeply sequenced blood TCR repertoires of about 5 healthy adults to estimate repertoire size and the extent of clonotype sharing between individuals.

Sequences SGHDN (CDR1) and FVKESK (CDR2) are obtained from the germline V gene. The CDR3 spans 13 residues, from the cysteine through the phenylalanine. This entry keeps only the CDR3 DNA: 39 bases, framed from base 1. V gives up 4 bases and J gives up 7 bases, and the segment between their germline ends measures 14 bases. Using the deep immunoSEQ assay, TCR CDR3 regions were amplified from genomic DNA by multiplex PCR. Genomic DNA extracted from each cell subset was distributed evenly over all wells of several immunoSEQ 96-well plates, and each plate served as one replicate. For sorted subsets, about 200 ng genomic DNA, equal to tens of thousands of T cell genomes, was loaded into each replicate PCR. Purified libraries were measured with a Qubit 3.0 fluorometer, size-checked on a Bioanalyzer 2100, and measured again with the KAPA Library Quantification kit. Each immunoSEQ 96-well plate was sequenced on its own single-read 150-cycle Illumina NextSeq 550 flow cell. On the authors' methods: Because the immunoSEQ output held only junctional sequences and lacked quality scores, the filtering could not match the filtering applied to full-length reads. To assign V/J genes and CDR3, sequences were annotated against IMGT germline references using PyIR, a Python wrapper for IgBLAST v1.9. Reads with weak V/J assignments (E-value above 1e-6), missing CDR3, stop codons, out-of-frame junctions, or ambiguous translated residues were removed. A V3J clonotype was defined by an identical inferred V gene, J gene, and CDR3 amino acid sequence. Percentage overlap between repertoires was calculated by dividing the number of shared unique clonotypes by the size of the smaller repertoire. Richness of each repertoire was evaluated using RTK rarefaction, the Chao1 estimator, and Recon v2.1 estimates of unobserved clonotypes. OLGA was used to compute generation probabilities for all TCRbeta clonotypes that the gDNA method yielded from several donors. TCRdb mirrors the immuneACCESS table, restricted to in-frame sequences. Some clones are absent from its copies; in checked studies, under half trace to an unresolved V gene, and the reason for the others is unknown. That table gives V, J and clone size, and the DNA gave D and trimming. Within this sample are hundreds of thousands of clones, with 85% to 95% of them counted one time only. Around 0.12% of the sample goes to the ten largest clones.

CD8 naive samples consisted of CD45RO-negative cells that were positively selected for CCR7, yielding a CD45RA+CCR7+ population without TemRA cells. The donors were healthy, HIV-negative adults who had no recently reported acute infections or vaccinations. Only Caucasian adults living in Nashville, Tennessee, USA were represented among the donors. Blood was obtained by leukapheresis, after which PBMCs were separated by Ficoll-Histopaque density gradient centrifugation and cryopreserved in liquid nitrogen vapor phase. Purity and quantity of every magnetically sorted T cell population were checked by analytical flow cytometry. From each sorted fraction, genomic DNA was isolated and quantified by UV absorbance on a Nanodrop 2000c. As for this clone: The antigen it recognizes is unknown. It has no much larger one-base neighbor in the sample; base qualities were not kept.

The full study reports these points: Based on pairwise subsampling, the degree of clonotype sharing among donors was expected to be affected by sequencing depth. Because the study included a small number of donors, the genetic and exposure-history diversity represented was limited. Roughly 5.2% of naive CD4, 3.5% of naive CD8, 2.3% of memory CD4, and around 0.4% of memory CD8 clonotypes were shared across four donors. Estimated clonotype richness was generally larger for naive than for memory subsets. Sampling was limited to blood, and TCR repertoires in tissue likely differ from TCR repertoires in blood. Compared with non-shared clonotypes, clonotypes shared by all four sorted-subset donors had higher generation probabilities. Incomplete sequencing was indicated by rarefaction of sorted-subset datasets, despite the large sequencing depth.

The sequencing sample was made of naive CD8+ T cells sorted from blood. The cell subset or site tag for this specimen amounts to: CD45RA+CCR7+. The sequence joins TRBV14 to TRBJ2-7; the D gene is possibly TRBD1 or TRBD2, each agreeing over 6 bases. The source is a woman aged 25 to 45 in good health. The bases read TGTGCCAGCAGCCGAAGGGGGGCCGAGGAGCAGTACTTC. This sequence encodes CASSRRGAEEQYF.